This TCR beta chain is drawn from a study of blood T cells in healthy people across ages. A second PCR of roughly 7 to 11 cycles used a sample-barcoded 5' primer and a J-beta primer mix. MiXCR, run by TCRdb on the 5' RACE reads, gives a single entry per CDR3 protein. The sample holds under 1 million distinct CDR3 sequences, 40% to 50% seen once. CDR1 is SGDLS and CDR2 is YYNGEE in the germline V gene. With V trimmed by 2 bases and J by 6 bases, 10 bases remained unmatched. The CDR3 runs 17 residues. The TCR originated in a man in his fifties or sixties in good health. V is TRBV9 and J is TRBJ2-1, with TRBD2 matching 11 bases. Sequencing input: blood. Written as DNA, the CDR3 is TGTGCCAGCAGCGTCCGCCCCAGTAGCGGGGGGGCCAATGAGCAGTTCTTC. Encoded protein: CASSVRPSSGGANEQFF.